The 26 T cell receptor beta chains given below trace back to one sample, sequenced in a study of cytomegalovirus exposure and HLA in healthy donors. PCR involved 60 Vbeta and 13 Jbeta primers. Sequencing used immunoSEQ multiplex PCR; TCRdb keeps in-frame clones, though not all of them. The sample has some 130,000 clones; over 60% are singletons. The specimen was PBMCs. The receptors were gathered from a man between 18 and 35 years old in good health and CMV-seronegative.

The V call is TRBV12-2, the J call TRBJ2-7; the D segment call TRBD2 is taken from the table without a DNA check. TRBV12-2 is annotated as a pseudogene. The CDR3 contains 18 residues. The CDR3 spells CASRPGGMTQRPPFEQYF. The CDR3 nucleotides read TGTGCAAGTCGCCCCGGCGGAATGACGCAGCGCCCGCCTTTCGAGCAGTACTTC.

This sequence joins TRBV5-1 and TRBJ2-1, with TRBD2 identical over 11 bases. The CDR3 runs 15 residues. In germline, CDR1 is SGHRS, CDR2 YFSETQ. V was pared by 7 bases and J by 7 bases, with 10 bases of the junction left unmatched. CDR3 nucleotide sequence: TGCGCCAGCGTCGGAATAGCGGGAGGGCCGAATGAGCAGTTCTTC. It codes for CASVGIAGGPNEQFF.

This clone was counted only a few times. The rearrangement links TRBV23-1 to TRBJ2-7; possibly TRBD2 for D (5 bases). TRBV23-1 is labeled an ORF, and its function is uncertain. The length of the CDR3 is 14 residues. Trimming removed 2 bases at V and 6 bases at J, with 14 bases between. CDR3: CASSQGQERVEQYF. CDR3 DNA sequence: TGCGCCAGCAGTCAAGGGCAGGAGAGGGTCGAGCAGTACTTC.

This chain links TRBV5-6 with TRBJ2-3; perhaps TRBD2 as D (6 bases). Germline V gene lookup returns CDR1 SGHDT and CDR2 YYEEEE. This CDR3 spans 15 amino acids. With 4 bases removed from V and 0 bases from J, the gap between germline ends came to 12 bases. The CDR3 region has the DNA TGTGCCAGCAGCAAGGGACTCGGAAGCACAGATACGCAGTATTTT. This encodes CASSKGLGSTDTQYF.

This chain uses TRBV30 with TRBJ1-3; possible D gene TRBD1, 5 bases. The CDR3 contains 15 residues. Trimming took 1 base from V and 0 from J, leaving 10 bases between them. CDR1 is GTSNPN, CDR2 SVGIG, per germline (reference sequence). The CDR3 sequence is CAWSEDSSSGNTIYF. The CDR3 nucleotides are TGTGCCTGGAGTGAAGACAGCTCCTCTGGAAACACCATATATTTT.

The chain couples TRBV18 to TRBJ2-5; TRBD2 agrees at 10 bases. This CDR3 contains 15 residues. J was trimmed by 0 bases and V by 3 bases; bases with no gene match: 1. Per germline, CDR1 KGHSH and CDR2 LQKENI. The CDR3 DNA follows: TGTGCCAGCTCACCGGGACTAGCGTACCAAGAGACCCAGTACTTC. Translated, it gives CASSPGLAYQETQYF.

V usage is TRBV10-3 and J usage is TRBJ1-2, with D unclear. Trimming stripped 0 bases from V and 8 bases from J, with 10 bases between. This CDR3 spans 13 amino acids. Germline-derived CDR1 and CDR2 are ENHRY and SYGVKD. For the CDR3, the DNA is TGTGCCATCAGTGAGTCGGGGAGGCCGGGCTACACCTTC. Amino acid sequence: CAISESGRPGYTF.

V gene TRBV28 combines with J gene TRBJ2-7; 8 positions match TRBD1. Germline V gene lookup returns CDR1 MDHEN and CDR2 SYDVKM. The J segment lost 4 bases and the V segment lost 6 bases, leaving 11 bases of the junction unmatched. The CDR3 loop spans 15 amino acids. CDR3 DNA: TGTGCCAGCAGAAGATTCGGCGGACAGGGTTACGAGCAGTACTTC. It specifies CASRRFGGQGYEQYF. The full variable domain, its missing parts supplied by reference TRBV28 and TRBJ2-7, is DVKVTQSSRYLVKRTGEKVFLECVQDMDHENMFWYRQDPGLGLRLIYFSYDVKMKEKGDIPEGYSVSREKKERFSLILESASTNQTSMYLCASRRFGGQGYEQYFGPGTRLTVT.

This clone was observed once. The chain employs TRBV11-2 and TRBJ1-3, with D perhaps TRBD1 (5 bases). CDR1 and CDR2 from the germline V gene are SGHAT and FQNNGV. Trimming cost V 0 bases and J 4 bases, with 7 bases left between them. The CDR3 is 14 amino acids. CDR3 nucleotides: TGTGCCAGCAGCTTAGACGGGGGAGGAAACACCATATATTTT. Its protein product is CASSLDGGGNTIYF. Combining the CDR3 with reference TRBV11-2 and TRBJ1-3 gives the whole variable domain EAGVAQSPRYKIIEKRQSVAFWCNPISGHATLYWYQQILGQGPKLLIQFQNNGVVDDSQLPKDRFSAERLKGVDSTLKIQPAKLEDSAVYLCASSLDGGGNTIYFGEGSWLTVV.

The chain links TRBV18 to TRBJ2-7; D is perhaps TRBD1 (5 bases). The length of the CDR3 is 15 residues. Germline loops: CDR1 KGHSH, CDR2 LQKENI. The V and J ends lost 5 bases and 3 bases respectively, with 17 bases between them. CDR3 bases: TGTGCCAGCTCATTCCTTCCAGGGCCGCACTACGAGCAGTACTTC. It yields the protein CASSFLPGPHYEQYF.

The rearrangement joins TRBV7-2 to TRBJ2-1; unclear D gene. The CDR3 sequence is 12 residues long. Trimming pared 3 bases from V and 4 bases from J, leaving 4 bases between. The germline CDR1 and CDR2 sequences are SGHTA and FQGNSA. The CDR3 here is CASSFGYNEQFF. CDR3 in DNA: TGTGCCAGCAGCTTCGGGTACAATGAGCAGTTCTTC.

The rearrangement links TRBV6-5 to TRBJ1-5; no reliable D call. Germline V gene data show CDR1 as MNHEY and CDR2 as SVGAGI. Trimming took off 6 bases at V and 11 bases at J, with 17 bases between the two ends. The CDR3 has 13 amino acids. CDR3 nucleotide sequence: TGTGCCAGCAGGTCAGACCCGGGAACGGCCCAGCATTTT. Its protein is CASRSDPGTAQHF.

The rearrangement uses TRBV5-8 and TRBJ2-1, with 12 bases aligning to TRBD2. The CDR3 extends over 15 amino acids. CDR1 is SGHTS, CDR2 YDEGEE, per germline. V shed 4 bases, J shed 7 bases, and the junction held 6 bases outside the gene matches. CDR3 coding DNA: TGTGCCAGCAGCCGCGGACTAGCGGGATATAATGAGCAGTTCTTC. Its translation is CASSRGLAGYNEQFF.

V usage is TRBV30 and J usage is TRBJ2-1; 11 nucleotides match TRBD2. Trimming removed 2 bases from V and 6 bases from J; junction bases left unmatched: 6. The CDR3 runs 15 residues. Germline-derived CDR1 and CDR2 are GTSNPN and SVGIG (reference sequence). The CDR3 DNA reads TGTGCCTGGAGTTCGACTAGCGGGATTACCAATGAGCAGTTCTTC. Encoded protein: CAWSSTSGITNEQFF.

J is TRBJ2-7 and V is TRBV6-5; D might be TRBD1 (5 bases). The ends were cut back, 2 bases at V and 7 bases at J, with 21 bases in the middle. The CDR3 runs 16 residues. CDR1 is MNHEY, CDR2 SVGAGI, per germline. The CDR3 nucleotides are TGTGCCAGCAGTTACGTTCGTAGGGGTAATACGTTTGAGCAGTACGTC. Translated, it gives CASSYVRRGNTFEQYV.

The chain joins TRBV6-6 to TRBJ1-2; 8 positions match TRBD1. V dropped 6 bases and J dropped 6; count of bases not matched to a gene: 9. The CDR3 is 14 residues long. CDR1 is MNHNY, CDR2 SVGAGI, per germline (reference sequence). CDR3 region: CASRETGTGHGYTF. In DNA, the CDR3 is TGTGCCAGCAGGGAGACCGGGACAGGACATGGCTACACCTTC.

The chain is built from TRBV30 and TRBJ2-7, with D uncertain. V was clipped by 0 bases and J by 2 bases, with 2 bases between them. This CDR3 is built from 11 residues. Germline CDR1 and CDR2: GTSNPN and SVGIG (reference sequence). For the CDR3, the DNA is TGTGCCTGGAGTGTTACCTACGAGCAGTACTTC. Translated, it gives CAWSVTYEQYF.

The J gene is TRBJ1-5, the V gene TRBV28; D is ambiguous. This CDR3 region has 15 residues. V lost 3 bases and J lost 0, with 9 bases in between. Germline assignment: CDR1 MDHEN and CDR2 SYDVKM. CDR3 nucleotide sequence: TGTGCCAGCAGTTTTTGGCAGGCTAGCAATCAGCCCCAGCATTTT. This translates into CASSFWQASNQPQHF.

The CDR3 spells CASSDHWTSGGRDTQYF. DNA for the CDR3: TGTGCCAGCAGCGACCATTGGACTAGTGGGGGCAGAGATACGCAGTATTTT. This chain uses TRBV7-9 with TRBJ2-3; perhaps TRBD2 as D (7 bases). Germline assignment: CDR1 SEHNR and CDR2 FQNEAQ (reference sequence). V was pared by 5 bases and J by 5 bases, with 23 bases between. The CDR3 is 17 residues long.

V and J are TRBV4-3 and TRBJ2-7, with 8 bases identical to TRBD1. The CDR3 length is 16 residues. Looked up from germline, CDR1 is LGHNA and CDR2 is YSLEER. The ends lost 4 bases at V and 3 bases at J; junction bases unmatched: 11. The DNA of the CDR3 is TGCGCCAGCAGCCCAGACCGGGACAGGCTGTACTACGAGCAGTACTTC. It specifies CASSPDRDRLYYEQYF.

V usage is TRBV9 and J usage is TRBJ1-2; no clear D gene. The germline gives CDR1 SGDLS, CDR2 YYNGEE. The CDR3 is 15 amino acids. Trimming pared 0 bases from V and 2 bases from J, leaving 11 bases between. The CDR3 loop is CASSVDSRVNYGYTF. In DNA form, the CDR3 reads TGTGCCAGCAGCGTAGACTCAAGAGTAAACTATGGCTACACCTTC.

The chain recombines TRBV28 with TRBJ1-2; no firm D call. In germline, CDR1 is MDHEN, CDR2 SYDVKM. The CDR3 extends over 11 amino acids. The V gene lost 6 bases and the J gene lost 4 bases, with 6 bases spanning the gap. The CDR3 region is CASRRLYGYTF. CDR3 nucleotide sequence: TGTGCCAGCAGGCGCCTCTATGGCTACACCTTC.

This rearrangement joins TRBV5-1 to TRBJ1-2; 7 bases agree with TRBD1. The CDR3 length is 16 residues. The trim removed 3 bases at V and 7 bases at J, leaving 15 bases unmatched. From germline, CDR1 is SGHRS and CDR2 YFSETQ. CDR3 DNA sequence: TGCGCCAGCAGCTATCGACAGGGTTCCTCACAGAGTGGCTACACCTTC. As protein: CASSYRQGSSQSGYTF.

This chain uses TRBV7-9 with TRBJ1-1, with D possibly matching TRBD1 (5 bases). The CDR3 covers 13 residues. Per germline, CDR1 SEHNR and CDR2 FQNEAQ (reference sequence). Between the trimmed V and J ends, which lost 1 base and 5 bases, there was a span of 8 bases. CDR3 in DNA: TGTGCCAGCAGCTTAGATCAGGGAACTGAAGCTTTCTTT. Its translation is CASSLDQGTEAFF.

The chain is built from TRBV5-5 and TRBJ2-1; 7 bases match TRBD2. Germline V gene sequence: CDR1 SGHKS, CDR2 YYEKEE (reference sequence). The CDR3 consists of 15 residues. V lost 3 bases and J lost 2; bases outside the gene matches: 5. CDR3 nucleotide sequence: TGTGCCAGCAGCTCAAGACTAGCCCCCTACAATGAGCAGTTCTTC. Translating gives CASSSRLAPYNEQFF.

Comments on this clone: The same CDR3 also results from other DNA sequences found in this sample. The chain employs TRBV6-6 and TRBJ2-3; 8 positions match TRBD1. The CDR3 contains 16 residues. The V gene end was trimmed by 2 bases and the J gene end by 1 base; junction bases not matched to a gene: 5. Germline loops: CDR1 MNHNY, CDR2 SVGAGI (reference sequence). CDR3 region: CASSYRQGAGTDTQYF. In nucleotides, the CDR3 is TGTGCCAGCAGTTACCGGCAGGGGGCCGGCACAGATACGCAGTATTTT.